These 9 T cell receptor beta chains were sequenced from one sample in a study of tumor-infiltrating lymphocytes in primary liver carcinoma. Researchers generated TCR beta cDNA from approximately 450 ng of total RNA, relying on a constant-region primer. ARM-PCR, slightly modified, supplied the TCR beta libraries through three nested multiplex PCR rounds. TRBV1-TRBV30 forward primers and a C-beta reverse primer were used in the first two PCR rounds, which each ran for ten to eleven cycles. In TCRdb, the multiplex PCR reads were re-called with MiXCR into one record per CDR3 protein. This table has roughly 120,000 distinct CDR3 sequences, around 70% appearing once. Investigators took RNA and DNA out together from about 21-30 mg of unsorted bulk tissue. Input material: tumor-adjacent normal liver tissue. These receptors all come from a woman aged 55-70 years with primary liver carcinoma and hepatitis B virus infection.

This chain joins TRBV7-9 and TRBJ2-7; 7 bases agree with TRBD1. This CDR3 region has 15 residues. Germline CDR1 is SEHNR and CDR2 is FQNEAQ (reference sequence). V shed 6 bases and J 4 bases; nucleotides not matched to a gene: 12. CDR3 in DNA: TGTGCCAGCAGGTCAAACAGGGGAAGGGGGTACGAGCAGTACTTC. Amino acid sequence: CASRSNRGRGYEQYF.

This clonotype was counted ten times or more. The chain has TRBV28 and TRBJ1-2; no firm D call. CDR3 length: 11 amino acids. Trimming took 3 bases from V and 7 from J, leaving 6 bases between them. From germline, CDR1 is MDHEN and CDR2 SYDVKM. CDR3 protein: CASSFMGGYTF. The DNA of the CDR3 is TGTGCCAGCAGTTTCATGGGTGGCTACACCTTC.

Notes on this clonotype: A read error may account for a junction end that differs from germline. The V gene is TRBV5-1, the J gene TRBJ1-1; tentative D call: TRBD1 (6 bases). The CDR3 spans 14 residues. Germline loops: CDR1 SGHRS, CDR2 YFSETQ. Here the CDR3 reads CASSLGGADTKAFF. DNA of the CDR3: TGCGCCAGCAGCTTGGGGGGGGCCGACACTAAAGCTTTCTTC.

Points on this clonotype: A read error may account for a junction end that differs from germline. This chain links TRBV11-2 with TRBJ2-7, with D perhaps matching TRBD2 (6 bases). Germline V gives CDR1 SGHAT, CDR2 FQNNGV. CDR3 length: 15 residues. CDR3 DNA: TGTGTCAGCAGCTTATCTTCCGGGGGTTGGGGCGAGCAGTACTTC. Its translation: CVSSLSSGGWGEQYF.

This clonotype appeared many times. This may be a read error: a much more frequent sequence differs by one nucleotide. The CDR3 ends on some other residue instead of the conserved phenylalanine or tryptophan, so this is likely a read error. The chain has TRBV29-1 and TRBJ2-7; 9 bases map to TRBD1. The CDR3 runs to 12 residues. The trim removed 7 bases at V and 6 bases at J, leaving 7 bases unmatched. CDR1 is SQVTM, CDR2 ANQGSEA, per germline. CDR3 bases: TGCAGCGCCGGGACAGGGAATAGCGAGCAGTACCTC. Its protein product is CSAGTGNSEQYL.

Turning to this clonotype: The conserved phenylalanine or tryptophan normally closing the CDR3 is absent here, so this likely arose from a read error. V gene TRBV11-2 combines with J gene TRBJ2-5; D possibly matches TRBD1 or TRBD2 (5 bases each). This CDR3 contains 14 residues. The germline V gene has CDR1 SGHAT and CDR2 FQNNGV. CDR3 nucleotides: TGTACCAGCAGGGCAGGAGAGGGGCAAAAGACCCAGTACTCC. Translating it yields CTSRAGEGQKTQYS.

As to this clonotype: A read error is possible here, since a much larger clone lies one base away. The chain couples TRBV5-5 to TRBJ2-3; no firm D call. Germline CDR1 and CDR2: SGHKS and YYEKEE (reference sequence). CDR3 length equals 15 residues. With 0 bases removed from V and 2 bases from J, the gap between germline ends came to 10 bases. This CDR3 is CASSLDHMFTDTQYF. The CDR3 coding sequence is TGTGCCAGCAGCTTGGATCACATGTTCACAGATACGCAGTATTTT.

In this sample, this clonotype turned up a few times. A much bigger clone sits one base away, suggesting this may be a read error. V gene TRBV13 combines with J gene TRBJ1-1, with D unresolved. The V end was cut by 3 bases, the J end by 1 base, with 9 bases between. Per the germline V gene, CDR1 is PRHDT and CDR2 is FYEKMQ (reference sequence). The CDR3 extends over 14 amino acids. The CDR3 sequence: CASSFWRPNTEAFF. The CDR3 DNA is TGTGCCAGCAGCTTTTGGCGGCCGAACACTGAAGCTTTCTTT.

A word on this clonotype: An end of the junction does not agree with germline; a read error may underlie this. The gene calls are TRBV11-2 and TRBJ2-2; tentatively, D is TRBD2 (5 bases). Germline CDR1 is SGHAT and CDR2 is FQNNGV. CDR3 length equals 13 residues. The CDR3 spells CASSLDRTAELFF. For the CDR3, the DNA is TGTGCCAGCAGCTTAGATAGGACTGCGGAGTTGTTCTTT.